Below, 18 T cell receptor beta chains from the same sample are listed, as sequenced in a study of blood T cell repertoires in COVID-19. Sequencing used immunoSEQ multiplex PCR; TCRdb keeps in-frame clones, though not all of them. The profile covers about 190,000 clones, with around 87% appearing a single time and about an eighth taken by the ten largest. Sequencing input: peripheral blood. All receptors come from a woman aged 70-85 years with COVID-19, enrolled during active disease.

This clone was seen only once. CDR3 nucleotide sequence: TGCGCCAGCTGGGGGGGGGCAGATCCCAATCAGCCCCAGCATTTT. Translating it yields CASWGGADPNQPQHF. The V call is TRBV5-1, the J call TRBJ1-5; weak D call: TRBD1 (6 bases). Germline CDR1 and CDR2: SGHRS and YFSETQ. The germline V and J ends were trimmed by 7 bases and 3 bases, with 17 bases remaining between them. The CDR3 is made up of 15 amino acids.

The chain links TRBV18 to TRBJ1-1, with D possibly being TRBD1 (5 bases). V was clipped by 3 bases and J by 1 base, with 9 bases between them. The germline gives CDR1 KGHSH, CDR2 LQKENI. The CDR3 extends over 14 amino acids. CDR3: CASSPPGGNTEAFF. The CDR3 bases are TGTGCCAGCTCACCCCCGGGGGGGAACACTGAAGCTTTCTTT.

The chain joins TRBV9 to TRBJ2-5; tentatively, D is TRBD2 (6 bases). Germline lookup yields CDR1 SGDLS and CDR2 YYNGEE. V was shortened by 6 bases and J by 5 bases, with 17 bases between the two germline ends. This CDR3 is 14 amino acids long. The CDR3: CASTAGGALETQYF. The CDR3 DNA is TGTGCCAGCACCGCTGGCGGGGCGCTGGAGACCCAGTACTTC.

The chain employs TRBV15 and TRBJ1-4, with TRBD1 matching over 9 bases. This CDR3 spans 14 amino acids. Trimming took 4 bases from V and 8 from J; bases not matched to a gene: 5. The germline V gene has CDR1 LNHNV and CDR2 YYDKDF (reference sequence). The CDR3 loop is CATSNRDRAEKLFF. For the CDR3, the DNA is TGTGCCACCAGCAACCGGGACAGGGCAGAAAAACTGTTTTTT.

The chain carries TRBV6-5 and TRBJ2-5; 10 bases match TRBD2. The junction had 6 bases not matched to a gene; V was cut back by 2 bases and J by 6 bases. The CDR3 is 15 residues long. The germline V gene encodes CDR1 MNHEY and CDR2 SVGAGI. This chain's CDR3 is CASSYNLAGDQTQYF. CDR3 nucleotides: TGTGCCAGCAGTTACAATCTAGCGGGAGACCAGACCCAGTACTTC.

The chain links TRBV6-4 to TRBJ1-1; 9 bases match TRBD1. Trimming at V came to 5 bases and at J to 0 bases, leaving 7 bases not matched to a gene. The length of the CDR3 is 16 residues. Germline V gene data show CDR1 as MRHNA and CDR2 as SNTAGT. In DNA, the CDR3 is TGTGCCAGCAGTCCCTCGGGACAGGGAGTGAACACTGAAGCTTTCTTT. Translation: CASSPSGQGVNTEAFF.

The J gene is TRBJ2-3, the V gene TRBV11-3; D is ambiguous. The V gene's germline CDR1 is SGHNT and CDR2 YENEEA. This CDR3 is built from 13 residues. V dropped 5 bases and J dropped 6 bases, with 12 bases sitting between them. CDR3 nucleotides: TGTGCCAGCAGCCCTCCCGCGTTGGATACGCAGTATTTT. It codes for CASSPPALDTQYF.

The table lists this clone with a count of one. The chain is built from TRBV3-1 (or the pseudogene TRBV3-2) and TRBJ1-2; possible D gene TRBD1, 5 bases. CDR3 size: 15 residues. Between the trimmed V and J ends, which lost 4 bases and 1 base, there was a span of 13 bases. Germline V gene data show CDR1 as LGHDT and CDR2 as YNNKEL (reference sequence). The CDR3 sequence is CASSRHTGVNYGYTF. CDR3 bases: TGTGCCAGCAGCCGTCATACAGGAGTTAACTATGGCTACACCTTC.

Here the CDR3 DNA reads TGCGCCAGCAGCAACCAGGACAGGGGGCACTACGAGCAGTACTTC. Its translation is CASSNQDRGHYEQYF. The chain has TRBV4-3 and TRBJ2-7; TRBD1 agrees at 11 bases. There are 15 residues in the CDR3. The junction had 6 bases not matched to a gene; V was cut back by 5 bases and J by 3 bases. Germline V gene data show CDR1 as LGHNA and CDR2 as YSLEER.

J is TRBJ1-3 and V is TRBV25-1; TRBD1 might be the D (6 bases). V was trimmed by 3 bases and J by 4 bases, leaving 16 bases between them. Germline CDR1 reads MGHDK; CDR2 reads SYGVNS. The CDR3 totals 16 residues. CDR3 region: CASSEGYTGLGNTIYF. The CDR3 DNA reads TGTGCCAGCAGTGAGGGATATACAGGGCTCGGAAACACCATATATTTT.

The CDR3 here is CASSPVGGGFNEQFF. CDR3 bases: TGTGCCAGCAGCCCCGTCGGAGGAGGCTTCAATGAGCAGTTCTTC. The chain recombines TRBV27 with TRBJ2-1; possibly TRBD2 for D (5 bases). Germline V lookup: CDR1 MNHEY, CDR2 SMNVEV (reference sequence). The CDR3 extends over 15 amino acids. Trimming stripped 6 bases from V and 6 bases from J, with 18 bases between.

This CDR3 is CASSMNGGRGRTDTQYF. CDR3 sequence (DNA): TGTGCCAGTAGTATGAACGGAGGCAGGGGGCGGACAGATACGCAGTATTTT. J is TRBJ2-3 and V is TRBV19; 8 nucleotides align to TRBD1. The junction had 11 bases not matched to a gene; V was cut back by 3 bases and J by 3 bases. Germline loops: CDR1 LNHDA, CDR2 SQIVND (reference sequence). This CDR3 region has 17 residues.

The chain employs TRBV5-5 and TRBJ1-5; 7 positions match TRBD1. V trimming: 4 bases; J trimming: 1 base; junction bases outside the gene matches: 8. Germline assignment: CDR1 SGHKS and CDR2 YYEKEE (reference sequence). CDR3 length: 16 residues. The CDR3 DNA reads as TGTGCCAGCAGCCTACAGGGGATGTGGAGCAATCAGCCCCAGCATTTT. Translation: CASSLQGMWSNQPQHF.

The chain links TRBV27 to TRBJ1-2, with D hard to call. Germline lookup yields CDR1 MNHEY and CDR2 SMNVEV (reference sequence). Trimming took 0 bases from V and 2 from J, leaving 7 bases between them. The CDR3 loop spans 14 amino acids. The CDR3 DNA sequence: TGTGCCAGCAGTTTATCTTCAGGAAACTATGGCTACACCTTC. This encodes CASSLSSGNYGYTF.

The V and J genes are TRBV24-1 and TRBJ1-4; 7 bases are a match to TRBD1. Germline CDR1 is KGHDR and CDR2 is SFDVKD. This CDR3 comprises 15 residues. V trimming: 0 bases; J trimming: 4 bases; junction bases outside the gene matches: 1. Here the CDR3 DNA reads TGTGCCACCAGTGATTTGAACAGGGGTAATGAAAAACTGTTTTTT. It is translated as CATSDLNRGNEKLFF.

The rearrangement uses TRBV12-5 and TRBJ2-1; 7 bases match TRBD2. J gave up 0 bases and V 5 bases, and 4 bases lay outside the gene matches. Germline CDR1 reads LGHNT; CDR2 reads FRNRAP. This CDR3 has 15 residues. This chain's CDR3 is CASGGGGSSYNEQFF. Here the CDR3 DNA reads TGTGCTAGTGGTGGCGGCGGGAGCTCCTACAATGAGCAGTTCTTC.

V gene TRBV5-1 combines with J gene TRBJ2-7, with 7 bases matching TRBD2. This CDR3 contains 14 residues. The junction had 10 bases not matched to a gene; V was cut back by 6 bases and J by 4 bases. The germline CDR1 and CDR2 sequences are SGHRS and YFSETQ. In DNA, the CDR3 is TGCGCCAGCAACCGCGGGACGGGAGGTTACGAGCAGTACTTC. Translated, it gives CASNRGTGGYEQYF.

The chain is built from TRBV28 and TRBJ1-2, with 8 bases fitting TRBD1. The CDR3 length is 16 residues. Germline CDR1 is MDHEN and CDR2 is SYDVKM. Trimming took 1 base from V and 4 from J; bases not matched to a gene: 8. The CDR3 DNA sequence: TGTGCCAGCAGTTTATCAGGGCAGGGGGCTTCCTATGGCTACACCTTC. Its protein product is CASSLSGQGASYGYTF.